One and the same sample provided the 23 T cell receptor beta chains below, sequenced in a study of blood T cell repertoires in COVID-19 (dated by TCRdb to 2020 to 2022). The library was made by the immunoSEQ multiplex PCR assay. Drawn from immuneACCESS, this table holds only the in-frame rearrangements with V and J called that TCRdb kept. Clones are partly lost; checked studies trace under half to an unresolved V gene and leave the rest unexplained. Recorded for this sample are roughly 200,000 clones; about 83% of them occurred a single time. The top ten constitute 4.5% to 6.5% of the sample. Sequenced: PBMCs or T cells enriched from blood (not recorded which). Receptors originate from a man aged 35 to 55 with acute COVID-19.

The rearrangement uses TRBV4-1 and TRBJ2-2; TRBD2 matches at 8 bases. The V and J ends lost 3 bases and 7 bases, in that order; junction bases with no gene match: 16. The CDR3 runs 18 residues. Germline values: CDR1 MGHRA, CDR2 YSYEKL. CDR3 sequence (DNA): TGCGCCAGCAGCCATCTTCTTCTCAGGGCGGGAGGCGTCGGGGAGCTGTTTTTT. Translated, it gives CASSHLLLRAGGVGELFF.

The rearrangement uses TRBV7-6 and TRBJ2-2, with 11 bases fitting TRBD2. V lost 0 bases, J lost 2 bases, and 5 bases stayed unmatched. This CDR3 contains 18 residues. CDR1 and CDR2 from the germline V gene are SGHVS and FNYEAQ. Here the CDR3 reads CASSLAQLAGGNTGELFF. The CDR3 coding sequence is TGTGCCAGCAGCTTAGCCCAGCTAGCGGGAGGAAACACCGGGGAGCTGTTTTTT.

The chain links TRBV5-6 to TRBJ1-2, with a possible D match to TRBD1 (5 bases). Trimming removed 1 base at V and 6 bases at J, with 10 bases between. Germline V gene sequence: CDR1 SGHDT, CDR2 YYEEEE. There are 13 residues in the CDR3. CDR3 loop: CASSLPGTDGYTF. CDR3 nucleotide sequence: TGTGCCAGCAGCTTGCCGGGGACTGATGGCTACACCTTC.

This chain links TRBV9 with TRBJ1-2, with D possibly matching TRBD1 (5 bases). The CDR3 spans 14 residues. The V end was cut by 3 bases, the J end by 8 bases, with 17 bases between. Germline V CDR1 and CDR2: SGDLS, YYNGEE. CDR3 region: CASSDPRPDIGYTF. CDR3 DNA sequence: TGTGCCAGCAGCGACCCCCGGCCGGACATAGGCTACACCTTC.

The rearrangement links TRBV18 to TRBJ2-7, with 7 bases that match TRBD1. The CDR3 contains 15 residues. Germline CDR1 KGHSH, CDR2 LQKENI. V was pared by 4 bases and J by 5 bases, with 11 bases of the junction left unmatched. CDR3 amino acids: CASSLSDDRDHEQYF. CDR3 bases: TGTGCCAGCTCACTCTCTGATGACAGGGACCACGAGCAGTACTTC. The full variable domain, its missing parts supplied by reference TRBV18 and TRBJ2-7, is NAGVMQNPRHLVRRRGQEARLRCSPMKGHSHVYWYRQLPEEGLKFMVYLQKENIIDESGMPKERFSAEFPKEGPSILRIQQVVRGDSAAYFCASSLSDDRDHEQYFGPGTRLTVT.

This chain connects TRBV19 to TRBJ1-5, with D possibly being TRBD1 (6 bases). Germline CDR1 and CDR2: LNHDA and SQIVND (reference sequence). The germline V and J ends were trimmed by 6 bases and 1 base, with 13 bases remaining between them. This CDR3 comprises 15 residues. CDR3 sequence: CASRRTDGSNQPQHF. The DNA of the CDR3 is TGTGCCAGTAGACGGACAGACGGAAGCAATCAGCCCCAGCATTTT.

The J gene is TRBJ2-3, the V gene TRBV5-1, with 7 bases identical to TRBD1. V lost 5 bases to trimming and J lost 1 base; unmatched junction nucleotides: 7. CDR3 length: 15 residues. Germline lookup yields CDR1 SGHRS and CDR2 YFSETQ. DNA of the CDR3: TGCGCCAGCAGACAACAGGGGTTGGGCACAGATACGCAGTATTTT. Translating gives CASRQQGLGTDTQYF.

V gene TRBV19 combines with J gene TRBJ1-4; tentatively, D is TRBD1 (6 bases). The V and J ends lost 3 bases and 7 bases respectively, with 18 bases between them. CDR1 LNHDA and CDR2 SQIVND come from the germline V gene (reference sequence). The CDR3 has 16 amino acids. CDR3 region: CASSISTGGLGEKLFF. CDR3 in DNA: TGTGCCAGTAGTATTTCAACGGGGGGCTTGGGTGAAAAACTGTTTTTT.

In nucleotides, the CDR3 is TGTGCCAGCAGCCTCCGACAGGGGGAAGCGCAGTATTTT. It specifies CASSLRQGEAQYF. V usage is TRBV14 and J usage is TRBJ2-3, with 9 bases lining up with TRBD1. CDR3 length: 13 residues. The ends lost 4 bases at V and 10 bases at J; junction bases unmatched: 6. The germline V gene has CDR1 SGHDN and CDR2 FVKESK. The full variable domain, with the rest looked up from reference TRBV14 and TRBJ2-3, is EAGVTQFPSHSVIEKGQTVTLRCDPISGHDNLYWYRRVMGKEIKFLLHFVKESKQDESGMPNNRFLAERTGGTYSTLKVQPAELEDSGVYFCASSLRQGEAQYFGPGTRLTVL.

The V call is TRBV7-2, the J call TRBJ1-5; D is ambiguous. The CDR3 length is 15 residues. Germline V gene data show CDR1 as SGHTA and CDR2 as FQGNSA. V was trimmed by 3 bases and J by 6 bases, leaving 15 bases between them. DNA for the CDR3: TGTGCCAGCAGCTTCCGATTTGGGAGTGGTCAGCCCCAGCATTTT. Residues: CASSFRFGSGQPQHF.

DNA for the CDR3: TGTGCCAGCAGCTCAAAACTAGCGGGGGGAGAGGGAGAGCAGTTCTTC. This sequence encodes CASSSKLAGGEGEQFF. This chain uses TRBV7-9 with TRBJ2-1; 12 nucleotides match TRBD2. There are 16 residues in the CDR3. V gave up 4 bases and J gave up 10 bases; unmatched junction bases: 11. CDR1 is SEHNR, CDR2 FQNEAQ, per germline (reference sequence).

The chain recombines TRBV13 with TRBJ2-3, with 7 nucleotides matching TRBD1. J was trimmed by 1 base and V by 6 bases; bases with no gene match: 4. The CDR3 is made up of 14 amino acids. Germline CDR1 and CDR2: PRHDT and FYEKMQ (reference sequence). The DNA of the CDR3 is TGTGCCAGCAGGGAAGGGGGCGGCACAGATACGCAGTATTTT. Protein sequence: CASREGGGTDTQYF. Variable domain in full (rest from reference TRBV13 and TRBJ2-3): AAGVIQSPRHLIKEKRETATLKCYPIPRHDTVYWYQQGPGQDPQFLISFYEKMQSDKGSIPDRFSAQQFSDYHSELNMSSLELGDSALYFCASREGGGTDTQYFGPGTRLTVL.

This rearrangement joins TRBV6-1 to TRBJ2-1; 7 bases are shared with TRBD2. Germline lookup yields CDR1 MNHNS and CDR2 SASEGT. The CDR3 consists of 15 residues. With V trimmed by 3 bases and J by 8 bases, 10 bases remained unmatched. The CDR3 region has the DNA TGTGCCAGCAGTGATTTGGGCGGGAGTGGGGATGAGCAGTTCTTC. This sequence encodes CASSDLGGSGDEQFF.

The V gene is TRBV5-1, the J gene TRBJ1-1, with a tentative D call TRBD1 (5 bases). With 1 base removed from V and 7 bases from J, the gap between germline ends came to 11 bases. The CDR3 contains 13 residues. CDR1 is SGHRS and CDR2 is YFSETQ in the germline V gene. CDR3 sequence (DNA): TGCGCCAGCAGCTTGAAGGGACTGGATGAAGCTTTCTTT. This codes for CASSLKGLDEAFF.

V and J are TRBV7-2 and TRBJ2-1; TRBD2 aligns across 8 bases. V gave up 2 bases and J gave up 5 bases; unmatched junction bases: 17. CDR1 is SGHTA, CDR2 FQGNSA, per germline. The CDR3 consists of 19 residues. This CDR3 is CASSLLTSAPLHPHNEQFF. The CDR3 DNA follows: TGTGCCAGCAGCTTACTGACTAGCGCTCCGCTCCACCCTCACAATGAGCAGTTCTTC. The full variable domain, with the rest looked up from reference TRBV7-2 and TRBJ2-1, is GAGVSQSPSNKVTEKGKDVELRCDPISGHTALYWYRQSLGQGLEFLIYFQGNSAPDKSGLPSDRFSAERTGGSVSTLTIQRTQQEDSAVYLCASSLLTSAPLHPHNEQFFGPGTRLTVL.

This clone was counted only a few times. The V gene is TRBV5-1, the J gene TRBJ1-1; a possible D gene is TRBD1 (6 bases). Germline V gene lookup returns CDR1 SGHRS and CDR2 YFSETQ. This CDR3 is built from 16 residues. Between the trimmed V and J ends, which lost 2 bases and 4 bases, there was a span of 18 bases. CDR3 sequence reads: CASSFSGGAGGTEAFF. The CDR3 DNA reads TGCGCCAGCAGCTTCTCGGGGGGCGCAGGCGGCACTGAAGCTTTCTTT.

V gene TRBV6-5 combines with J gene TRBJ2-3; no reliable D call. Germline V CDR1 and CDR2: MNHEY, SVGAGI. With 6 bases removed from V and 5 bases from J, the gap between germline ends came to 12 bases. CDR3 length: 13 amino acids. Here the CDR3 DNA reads TGTGCCAGCAGCTCACTTCGGTTAGATACGCAGTATTTT. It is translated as CASSSLRLDTQYF.

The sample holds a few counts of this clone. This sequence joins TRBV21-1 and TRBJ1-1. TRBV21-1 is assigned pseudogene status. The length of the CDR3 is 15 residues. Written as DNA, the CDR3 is TGTGCCAGCAGCAAAGGGGGGGGCATGAACACTGAAGCTTTCTTT. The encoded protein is CASSKGGGMNTEAFF.

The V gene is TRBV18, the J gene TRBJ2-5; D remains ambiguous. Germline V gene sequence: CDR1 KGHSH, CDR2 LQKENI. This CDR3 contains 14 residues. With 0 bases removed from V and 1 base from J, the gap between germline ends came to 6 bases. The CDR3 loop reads CASSPPAVQETQYF. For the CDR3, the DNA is TGTGCCAGCTCACCACCGGCAGTCCAAGAGACCCAGTACTTC. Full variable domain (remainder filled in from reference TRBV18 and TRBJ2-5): NAGVMQNPRHLVRRRGQEARLRCSPMKGHSHVYWYRQLPEEGLKFMVYLQKENIIDESGMPKERFSAEFPKEGPSILRIQQVVRGDSAAYFCASSPPAVQETQYFGPGTRLLVL.

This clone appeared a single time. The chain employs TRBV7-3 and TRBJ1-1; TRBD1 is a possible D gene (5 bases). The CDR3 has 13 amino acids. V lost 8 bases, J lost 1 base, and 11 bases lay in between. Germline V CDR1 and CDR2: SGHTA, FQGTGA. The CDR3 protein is CASAKTGNTEAFF. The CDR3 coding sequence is TGTGCCAGCGCGAAAACAGGGAACACTGAAGCTTTCTTT.

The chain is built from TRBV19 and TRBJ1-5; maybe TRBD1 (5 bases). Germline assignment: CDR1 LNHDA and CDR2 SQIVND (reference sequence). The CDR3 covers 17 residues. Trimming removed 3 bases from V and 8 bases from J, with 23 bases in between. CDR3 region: CASSILLGSISTEPQHF. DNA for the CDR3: TGTGCCAGTAGTATTTTATTAGGGTCCATCTCGACAGAGCCCCAGCATTTT.

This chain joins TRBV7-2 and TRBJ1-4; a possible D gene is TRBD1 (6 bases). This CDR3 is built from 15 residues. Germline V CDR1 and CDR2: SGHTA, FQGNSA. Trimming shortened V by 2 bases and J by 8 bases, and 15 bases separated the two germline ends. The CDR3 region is CASSLFPGVREKLFF. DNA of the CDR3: TGTGCCAGCAGCTTATTCCCAGGGGTTCGCGAAAAACTGTTTTTT.

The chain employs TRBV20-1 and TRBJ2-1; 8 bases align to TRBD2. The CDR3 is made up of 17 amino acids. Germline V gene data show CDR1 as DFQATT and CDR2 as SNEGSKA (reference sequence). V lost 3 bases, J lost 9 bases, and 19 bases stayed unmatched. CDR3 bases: TGCAGTGCTAGTAGACAGACCGGGACTAGTAGAATCGGTGAGCAGTTCTTC. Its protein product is CSASRQTGTSRIGEQFF.